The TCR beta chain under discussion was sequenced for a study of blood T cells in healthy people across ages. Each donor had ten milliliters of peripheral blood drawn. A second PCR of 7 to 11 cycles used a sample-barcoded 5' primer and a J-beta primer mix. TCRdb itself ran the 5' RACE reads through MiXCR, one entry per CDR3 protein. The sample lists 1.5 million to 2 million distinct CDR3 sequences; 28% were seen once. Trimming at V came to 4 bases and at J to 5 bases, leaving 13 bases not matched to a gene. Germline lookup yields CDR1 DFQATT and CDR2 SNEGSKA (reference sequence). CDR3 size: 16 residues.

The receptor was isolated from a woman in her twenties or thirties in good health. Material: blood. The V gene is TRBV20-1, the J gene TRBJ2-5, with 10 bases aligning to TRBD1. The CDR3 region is CSAKGQGDLAKETQYF. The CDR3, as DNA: TGCAGTGCTAAAGGACAGGGGGATTTGGCTAAGGAGACCCAGTACTTC.